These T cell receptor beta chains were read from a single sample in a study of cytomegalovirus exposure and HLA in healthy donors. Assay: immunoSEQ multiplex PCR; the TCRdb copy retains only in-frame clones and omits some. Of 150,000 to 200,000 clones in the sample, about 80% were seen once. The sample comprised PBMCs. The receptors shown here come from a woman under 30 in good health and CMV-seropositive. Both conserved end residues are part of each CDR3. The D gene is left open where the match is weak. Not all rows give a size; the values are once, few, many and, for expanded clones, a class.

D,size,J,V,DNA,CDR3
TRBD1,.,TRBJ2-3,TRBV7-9,TGTGCCAGCAGCTTAGTATTGACAGGGGGCGTTGAGAATACGCAGTATTTT,CASSLVLTGGVENTQYF
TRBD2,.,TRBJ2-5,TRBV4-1,TGCGCCAGCAGCCAGGGCCCGGGACTAGCGACGGAGACCCAGTACTTC,CASSQGPGLATETQYF
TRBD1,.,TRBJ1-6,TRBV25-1,TGTGCCAGTCAAACAGGGGGCAATGGTTCACCCCTCCACTTT,CASQTGGNGSPLHF
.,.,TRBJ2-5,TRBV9,TGTGCCAGCAGCGTAACAGGTATCCAAGAGACCCAGTACTTC,CASSVTGIQETQYF
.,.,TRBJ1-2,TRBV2,TGTGCCAGCAGTAAAACTCGCGCGGATTTGCAGTCCTACACCTTC,CASSKTRADLQSYTF
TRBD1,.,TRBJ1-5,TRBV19,TGTGCCAGTAGTACAACCGGCGGGACAGGGGGCAGAAGCAATCAGCCCCAGCATTTT,CASSTTGGTGGRSNQPQHF
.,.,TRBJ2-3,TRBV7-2,TGTGCCAGCAGCCCCCGGGGGGCCTCCACAGATACGCAGTATTTT,CASSPRGASTDTQYF
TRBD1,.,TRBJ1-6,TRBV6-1,TGTGCCAGCAGTGATGTAGCCGGGACAGGGGGCTCACCCCTCCACTTT,CASSDVAGTGGSPLHF
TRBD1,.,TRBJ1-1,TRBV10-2,TGCGCCAGCAGTATGGGACAGACGAACACTGAAGCTTTCTTT,CASSMGQTNTEAFF
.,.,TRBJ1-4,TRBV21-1,TGTGCCAGCAGCAACCAAATCGTGCGCACTAATGAAAAACTGTTTTTT,CASSNQIVRTNEKLFF
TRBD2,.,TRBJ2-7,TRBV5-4,TGTGCCAGCAGCTCGGGACTAGCGGGAGTTTACGAGCAGTACTTC,CASSSGLAGVYEQYF
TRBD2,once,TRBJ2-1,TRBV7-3,TGTGCCAGCAGCCTTACTAGCGGGGGGGCCTACAATGAGCAGTTCTTC,CASSLTSGGAYNEQFF
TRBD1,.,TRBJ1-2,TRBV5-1,TGCGCCAGCAGCTTGGGACAGGGAGACAACTACACCTTC,CASSLGQGDNYTF
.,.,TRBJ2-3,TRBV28,TGTGCCAGCAGCCCTGAAAAGGACTATCGAGATACGCAGTATTTT,CASSPEKDYRDTQYF
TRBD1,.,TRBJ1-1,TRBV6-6,TGTGCCAGCAGTGGGGGACAGGGGGCCGGGAACACTGAAGCTTTCTTT,CASSGGQGAGNTEAFF
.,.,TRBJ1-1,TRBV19,TGTGCCAGTAGTTTAGGAGAGGTGAACACTGAAGCTTTCTTT,CASSLGEVNTEAFF
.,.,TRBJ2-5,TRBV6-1,TGTGCCAGCAGTGAAGATCGGGGGTTCTCAGAGACCCAGTACTTC,CASSEDRGFSETQYF
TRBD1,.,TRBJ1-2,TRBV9,TGTGCCAGCAGCGTAGGTGCAGGGGGCGTTCGCTACACCTTC,CASSVGAGGVRYTF
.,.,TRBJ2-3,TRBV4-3,TGCGCCAGCAGCCAAGATAGCGCGAAAGATACGCAGTATTTT,CASSQDSAKDTQYF
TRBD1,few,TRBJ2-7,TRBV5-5,TGTGCCAGCAGCTTGACGACTGGAGGGCCGGGACAGGGTACCTACGAGCAGTACTTC,CASSLTTGGPGQGTYEQYF
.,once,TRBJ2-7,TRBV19,TGTGCCAGTAGTATTCTCTTTGGGCACGAGCAGTACTTC,CASSILFGHEQYF
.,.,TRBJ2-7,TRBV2,TGTGCCAGCAGTGAAGCGGCAGGGTTGGAGCAGTACTTC,CASSEAAGLEQYF
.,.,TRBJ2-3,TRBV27,TGTGCCAGCAGTTTTTCACTAGCAGTCCGGGCGCAGTATTTT,CASSFSLAVRAQYF
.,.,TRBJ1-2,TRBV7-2,TGTGCCAGCAGCTCACGACCGGGACTTGCTGGCTACACCTTC,CASSSRPGLAGYTF
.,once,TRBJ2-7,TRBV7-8,TGTGCCAGCAGCTTAAATGGCGGCTACGAGCAGTACTTC,CASSLNGGYEQYF
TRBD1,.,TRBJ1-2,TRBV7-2,TGTGCCAGCAGCCCCCGGGACACCCGACAGGGAGGCTACACCTTC,CASSPRDTRQGGYTF
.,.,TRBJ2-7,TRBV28,TGTGCCAGCAGTTCTCGGACAAAATTCTACGAGCAGTACTTC,CASSSRTKFYEQYF
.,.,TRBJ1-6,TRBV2,TGTGCCAGCAGTAATCGGTCGCCCTATAATTCACCCCTCCACTTT,CASSNRSPYNSPLHF
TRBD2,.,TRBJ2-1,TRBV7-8,TGTGCCAGCACCCTCCGAGGCGGGGGGTCCATCAATGAGCAGTTCTTC,CASTLRGGGSINEQFF
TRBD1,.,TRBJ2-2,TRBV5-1,TGCGCCAGCAGCATAGGAACTCTTCAGGGGGCGGCCGGGGAGCTGTTTTTT,CASSIGTLQGAAGELFF
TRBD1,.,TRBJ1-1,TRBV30,TGTGCCTGGCACTTCGGACAGGGAAACGTCACTGAAGCTTTCTTT,CAWHFGQGNVTEAFF
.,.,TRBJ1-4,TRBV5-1,TGCGCCAGCAGCCGGGAAGGCCGACTTGTTAATGAAAAACTGTTTTTT,CASSREGRLVNEKLFF
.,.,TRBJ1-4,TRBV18,TGTGCCAGCTCACCCCCCAAGATGGCAAAACTGTTTTTT,CASSPPKMAKLFF
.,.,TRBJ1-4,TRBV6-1,TGTGCCAGCAGCGCAACTAATGAAAAACTGTTTTTT,CASSATNEKLFF
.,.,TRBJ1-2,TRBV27,TGTGCCAGCAGGTCGGGGGGAGCCCCCCTCTATGGCTACACCTTC,CASRSGGAPLYGYTF
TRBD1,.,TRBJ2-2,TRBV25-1,TGTGCCAGCAGGGTGACAGGGGGCTCCGGGGAGCTGTTTTTT,CASRVTGGSGELFF
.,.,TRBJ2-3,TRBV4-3,TGCGCCAGCAGCCTCGGGTCCAGCGCAGATACGCAGTATTTT,CASSLGSSADTQYF
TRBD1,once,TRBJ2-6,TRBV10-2,TGCGCCAGCATAAGGACAGGGGGGGATGGGGCCAACGTCCTGACTTTC,CASIRTGGDGANVLTF
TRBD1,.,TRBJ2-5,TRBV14,TGTGCCAGCAGCCCCGTAAGACAGGGTAGACACCAAGAGACCCAGTACTTC,CASSPVRQGRHQETQYF
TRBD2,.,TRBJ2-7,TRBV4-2,TGTGCCAGCAGCCAGGCTCTAGCGGGGGCCTCCTACGAGCAGTACTTC,CASSQALAGASYEQYF
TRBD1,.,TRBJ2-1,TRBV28,TGTGCCAGCAGACGTCCCGGACAGGGAATCTACAATGAGCAGTTCTTC,CASRRPGQGIYNEQFF
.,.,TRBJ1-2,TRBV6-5,TGTGCCACCACCCCAGACAAGAACTATGGCTACACCTTC,CATTPDKNYGYTF
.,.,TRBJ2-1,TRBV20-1,TGCAGTGCTAGAGTCCCCACCGGAGCGTTCTTC,CSARVPTGAFF
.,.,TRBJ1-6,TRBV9,TGTGCCAGCAGCGTACAAGGGACTATTAATTCACCCCTCCACTTT,CASSVQGTINSPLHF
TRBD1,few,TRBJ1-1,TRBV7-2,TGTGCCAGCAGCCTCGCCCCGGGACAGAACGTAGAAGCTTTCTTT,CASSLAPGQNVEAFF
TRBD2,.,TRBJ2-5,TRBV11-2,TGTGCCAGCAGCCTGGGACTAGCGGGGGGCAGGGGAGAGACCCAGTACTTC,CASSLGLAGGRGETQYF
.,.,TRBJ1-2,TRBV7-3,TGTGCCAGCAGCATTGGACAGCCCTATGGCTACACCTTC,CASSIGQPYGYTF
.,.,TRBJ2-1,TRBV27,TGTGCCAGCTCGCCGCAGGGAAGCTACAATGAGCAGTTCTTC,CASSPQGSYNEQFF